These T cell receptor beta chains were read from a single sample in a study of Ad26.COV2.S vaccination and SARS-CoV-2 variants. Assay: immunoSEQ multiplex PCR; the TCRdb copy retains only in-frame clones and omits some. The repertoire holds 350,000 to 500,000 clones, with roughly 91% as singletons. The sample consisted of peripheral blood, taken in a trial of Ad26.COV2.S vaccine versus placebo. These receptors all come from a person aged 18-60 years who received the Ad26.COV2.S COVID-19 vaccine or a placebo. CDR3s include the opening cysteine and the closing phenylalanine or tryptophan. The D gene is left open where the match is weak. For some rows the clone size is stated as once, few or many, or as a class when expanded; others skip it.

V	size	length	J	D	CDR3	DNA
TRBV24-1	.	16	TRBJ1-2	.	CATSDPGREPVYGYTF	TGTGCCACCAGTGACCCTGGACGGGAACCGGTCTATGGCTACACCTTC
TRBV5-1	.	19	TRBJ1-2	TRBD1	CASSRMRTGAAPANYGYTF	TGCGCCAGCAGCCGGATGAGGACAGGGGCAGCCCCCGCTAACTATGGCTACACCTTC
TRBV19	.	14	TRBJ2-4	.	CASSRQVALDIQYF	TGTGCCAGTAGTAGACAGGTTGCCTTGGACATTCAGTACTTC
TRBV6-5	.	14	TRBJ2-7	TRBD2	CASSLSGTYYEQYF	TGTGCCAGCAGTCTTAGCGGGACCTACTACGAGCAGTACTTC
TRBV11-3	once	13	TRBJ2-5	TRBD2	CASSPGGEETQYF	TGTGCCAGCAGCCCGGGAGGGGAAGAGACCCAGTACTTC
TRBV27	.	15	TRBJ2-3	.	CASSIGRSWINTQYF	TGTGCCAGCAGTATAGGACGGTCCTGGATAAATACGCAGTATTTT
TRBV7-3	.	15	TRBJ2-3	TRBD2	CASSQSGTSADTQYF	TGTGCCAGCAGCCAGTCGGGGACTAGCGCAGATACGCAGTATTTT
TRBV19	.	16	TRBJ2-1	.	CASSTRTEPRNNEQFF	TGTGCCAGTAGTACGAGGACGGAACCCCGAAACAATGAGCAGTTCTTC
TRBV30	.	16	TRBJ2-1	TRBD2	CAWSEGWREEWDEQFF	TGTGCCTGGAGTGAGGGCTGGCGGGAGGAGTGGGATGAGCAGTTCTTC
TRBV7-9	.	15	TRBJ2-7	.	CASSSPLKRDSEQYF	TGTGCCAGCAGCTCCCCCCTAAAGAGGGACTCCGAGCAGTACTTC
TRBV2	.	14	TRBJ1-2	TRBD1	CASSESRGGGGLSF	TGTGCCAGCAGTGAGAGTCGAGGGGGCGGTGGTTTGTCCTTC
TRBV11-2	.	15	TRBJ2-3	TRBD1	CASNPRRGPTDTQYF	TGTGCCAGCAACCCCCGTAGGGGGCCCACAGATACGCAGTATTTT
TRBV2	.	20	TRBJ2-3	.	CASSEEGLLGRLTYTDTQYF	TGTGCCAGCAGTGAGGAGGGACTCCTCGGGCGGCTCACATACACAGATACGCAGTATTTT
TRBV11-3	.	13	TRBJ2-7	.	CASSLGSSYEQYF	TGTGCCAGCAGCTTAGGGAGCTCCTACGAGCAGTACTTC
TRBV7-9	.	14	TRBJ2-2	.	CASSLTGNTGELFF	TGTGCCAGCAGCCTGACAGGGAACACCGGGGAGCTGTTTTTT
TRBV7-2	.	14	TRBJ1-1	.	CASSPIVQVSEAFF	TGTGCCAGCAGTCCGATAGTTCAAGTATCTGAAGCTTTCTTT
TRBV18	.	14	TRBJ2-7	TRBD1	CASSPGTGKYEQYF	TGTGCCAGCTCACCCGGGACAGGGAAATACGAGCAGTACTTC
TRBV7-2	.	13	TRBJ2-3	.	CASSLDWGDTQYF	TGTGCCAGCAGCTTAGATTGGGGGGATACGCAGTATTTT
TRBV7-8	.	14	TRBJ2-7	.	CASSFGTASYEQYF	TGTGCCAGCAGCTTCGGGACTGCATCCTACGAGCAGTACTTC
TRBV30	.	11	TRBJ1-1	.	CASIPSPGAFF	TGTGCCTCAATTCCGTCCCCCGGAGCTTTCTTT
TRBV3-1/TRBV3-2	.	14	TRBJ2-5	.	CASSLQGSEETQYF	TGTGCCAGCAGCCTACAAGGGTCCGAAGAGACCCAGTACTTC
TRBV7-9	once	16	TRBJ1-5	TRBD1	CASSLGTGTINQPQHF	TGTGCCAGCAGCTTAGGGACAGGGACGATCAATCAGCCCCAGCATTTT